The present entry profiles one T cell receptor (beta chain) with its context. Its antigen remains unknown. The record originates from a study of vaccination and CD4 T cells after COVID-19. Cultured CD4+ T-cell DNA underwent Oncomine TCR Beta short-read sequencing. TCRdb reprocessed the PCR reads via MiXCR and lists one record per CDR3 protein. Seen here are 10,000 to 12,000 distinct CDR3 sequences, about 57% observed once, and the top ten hold approximately 13%. Noted treatment: roughly 10-day PBMC culture with coronavirus spike peptide pools or control peptides (ViraFEST assay). The germline CDR1 and CDR2 sequences are SGHTA and FQGTGA. The CDR3 spans 13 residues. Trimming shortened V by 1 base and J by 5 bases, and 8 bases separated the two germline ends.

This receptor was taken from a human donor who had recovered from COVID-19. The chain combines TRBV7-3 with TRBJ1-1; D not certain. Sequenced: CD4+ T cells from blood, cultured in vitro. This CDR3 reads CASSLKGVTEAFF. CDR3 sequence (DNA): TGTGCCAGCAGCTTAAAGGGAGTAACTGAAGCTTTCTTT.